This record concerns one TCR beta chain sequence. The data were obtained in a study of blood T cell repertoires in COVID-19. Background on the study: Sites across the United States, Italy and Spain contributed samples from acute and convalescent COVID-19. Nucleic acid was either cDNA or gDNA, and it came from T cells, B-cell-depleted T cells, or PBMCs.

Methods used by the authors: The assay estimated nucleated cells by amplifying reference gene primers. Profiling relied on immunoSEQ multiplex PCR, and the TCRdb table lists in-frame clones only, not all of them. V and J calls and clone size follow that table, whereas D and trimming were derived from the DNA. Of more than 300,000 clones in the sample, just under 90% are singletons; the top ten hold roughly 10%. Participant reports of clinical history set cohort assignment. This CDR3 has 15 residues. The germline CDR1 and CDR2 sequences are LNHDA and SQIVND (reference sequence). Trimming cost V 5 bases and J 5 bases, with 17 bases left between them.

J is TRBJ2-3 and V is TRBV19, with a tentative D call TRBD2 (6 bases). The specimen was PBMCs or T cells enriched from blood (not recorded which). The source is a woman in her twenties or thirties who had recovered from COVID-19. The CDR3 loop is CASSALASAQDTQYF. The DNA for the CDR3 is TGTGCCAGTAGTGCCCTAGCGTCAGCTCAAGATACGCAGTATTTT.